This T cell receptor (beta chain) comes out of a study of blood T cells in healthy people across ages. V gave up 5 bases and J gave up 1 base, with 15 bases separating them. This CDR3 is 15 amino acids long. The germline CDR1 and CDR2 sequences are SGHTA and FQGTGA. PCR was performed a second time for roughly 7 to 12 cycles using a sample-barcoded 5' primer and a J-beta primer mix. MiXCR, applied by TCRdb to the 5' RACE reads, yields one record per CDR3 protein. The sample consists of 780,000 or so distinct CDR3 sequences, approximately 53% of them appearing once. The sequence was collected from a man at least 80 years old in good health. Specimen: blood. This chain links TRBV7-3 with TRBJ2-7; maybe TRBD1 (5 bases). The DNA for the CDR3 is TGTGCCAGCAGCCCAGGGCCGTCTCCTTCCTACGAGCAGTACTTC. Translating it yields CASSPGPSPSYEQYF.